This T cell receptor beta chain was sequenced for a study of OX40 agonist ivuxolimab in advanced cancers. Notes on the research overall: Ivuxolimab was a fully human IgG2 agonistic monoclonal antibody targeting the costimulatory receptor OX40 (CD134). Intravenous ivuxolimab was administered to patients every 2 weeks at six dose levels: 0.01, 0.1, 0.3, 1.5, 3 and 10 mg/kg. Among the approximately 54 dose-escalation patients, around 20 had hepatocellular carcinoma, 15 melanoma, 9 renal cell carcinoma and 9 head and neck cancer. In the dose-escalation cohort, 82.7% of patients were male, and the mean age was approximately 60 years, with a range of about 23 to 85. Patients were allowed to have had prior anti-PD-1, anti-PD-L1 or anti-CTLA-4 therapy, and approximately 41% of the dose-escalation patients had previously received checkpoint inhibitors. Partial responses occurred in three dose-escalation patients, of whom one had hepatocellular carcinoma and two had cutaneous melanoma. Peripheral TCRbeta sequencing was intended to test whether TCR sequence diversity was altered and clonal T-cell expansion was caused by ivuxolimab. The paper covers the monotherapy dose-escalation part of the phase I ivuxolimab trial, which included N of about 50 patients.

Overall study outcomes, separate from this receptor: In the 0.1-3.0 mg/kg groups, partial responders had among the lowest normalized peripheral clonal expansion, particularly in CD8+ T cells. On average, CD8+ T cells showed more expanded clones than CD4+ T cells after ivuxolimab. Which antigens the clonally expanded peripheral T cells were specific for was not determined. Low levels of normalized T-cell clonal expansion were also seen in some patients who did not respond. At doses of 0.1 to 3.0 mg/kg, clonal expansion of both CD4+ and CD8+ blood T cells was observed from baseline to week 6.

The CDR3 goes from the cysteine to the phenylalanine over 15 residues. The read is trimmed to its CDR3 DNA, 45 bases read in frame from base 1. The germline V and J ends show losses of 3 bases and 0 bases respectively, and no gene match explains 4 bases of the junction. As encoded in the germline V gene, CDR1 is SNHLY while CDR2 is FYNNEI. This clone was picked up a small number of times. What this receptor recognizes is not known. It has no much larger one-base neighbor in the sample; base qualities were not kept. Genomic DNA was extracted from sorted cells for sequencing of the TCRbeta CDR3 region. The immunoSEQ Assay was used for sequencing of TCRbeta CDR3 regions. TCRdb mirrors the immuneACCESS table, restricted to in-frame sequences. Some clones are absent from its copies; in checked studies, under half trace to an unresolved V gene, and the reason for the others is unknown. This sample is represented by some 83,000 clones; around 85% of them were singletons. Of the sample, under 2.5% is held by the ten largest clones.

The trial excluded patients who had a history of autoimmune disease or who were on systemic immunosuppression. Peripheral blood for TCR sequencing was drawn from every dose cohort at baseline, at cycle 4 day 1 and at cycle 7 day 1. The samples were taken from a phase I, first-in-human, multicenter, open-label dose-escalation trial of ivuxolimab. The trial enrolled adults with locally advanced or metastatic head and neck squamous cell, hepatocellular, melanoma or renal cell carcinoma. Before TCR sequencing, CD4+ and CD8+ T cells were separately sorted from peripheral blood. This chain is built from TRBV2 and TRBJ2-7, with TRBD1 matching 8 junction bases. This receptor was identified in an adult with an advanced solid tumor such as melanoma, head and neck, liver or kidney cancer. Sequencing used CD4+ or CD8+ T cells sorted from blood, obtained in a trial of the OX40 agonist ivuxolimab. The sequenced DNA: TGTGCCAGCAGTGAGAATGGACAGGGCTCCTACGAGCAGTACTTC. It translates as CASSENGQGSYEQYF.